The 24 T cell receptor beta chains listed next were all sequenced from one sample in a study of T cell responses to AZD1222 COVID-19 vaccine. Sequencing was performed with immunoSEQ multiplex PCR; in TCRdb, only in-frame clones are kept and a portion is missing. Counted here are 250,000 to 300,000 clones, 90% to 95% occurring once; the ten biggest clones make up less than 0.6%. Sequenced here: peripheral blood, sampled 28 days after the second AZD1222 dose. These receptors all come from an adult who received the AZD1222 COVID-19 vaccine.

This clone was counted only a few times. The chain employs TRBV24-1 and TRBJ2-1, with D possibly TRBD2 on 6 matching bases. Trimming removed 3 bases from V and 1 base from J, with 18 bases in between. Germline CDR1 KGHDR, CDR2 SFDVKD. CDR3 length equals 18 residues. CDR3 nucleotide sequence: TGTGCCACCAGTGATCCTTGGAGGTGGGAGGCGTCCTACAATGAGCAGTTCTTC. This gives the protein CATSDPWRWEASYNEQFF.

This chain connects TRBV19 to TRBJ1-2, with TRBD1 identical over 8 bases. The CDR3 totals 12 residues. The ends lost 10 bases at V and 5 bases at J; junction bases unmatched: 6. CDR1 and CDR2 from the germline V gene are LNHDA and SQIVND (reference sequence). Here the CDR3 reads CAIQTGDYGYTF. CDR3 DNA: TGTGCCATTCAGACAGGGGATTATGGCTACACCTTC.

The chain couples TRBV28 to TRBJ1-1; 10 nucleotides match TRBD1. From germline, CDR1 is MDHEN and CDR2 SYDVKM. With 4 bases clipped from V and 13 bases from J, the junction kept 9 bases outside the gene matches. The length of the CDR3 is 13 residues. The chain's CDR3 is CASSSLGQGRDFF. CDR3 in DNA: TGTGCCAGCAGTTCCCTGGGACAGGGGAGGGATTTCTTT.

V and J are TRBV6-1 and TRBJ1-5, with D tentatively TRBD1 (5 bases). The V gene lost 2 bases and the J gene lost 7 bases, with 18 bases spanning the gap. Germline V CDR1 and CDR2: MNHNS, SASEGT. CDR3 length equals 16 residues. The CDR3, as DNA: TGTGCCAGCAGTGAACGGGGCGTCCGCTCGTTCCAGCCCCAGCATTTT. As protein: CASSERGVRSFQPQHF.

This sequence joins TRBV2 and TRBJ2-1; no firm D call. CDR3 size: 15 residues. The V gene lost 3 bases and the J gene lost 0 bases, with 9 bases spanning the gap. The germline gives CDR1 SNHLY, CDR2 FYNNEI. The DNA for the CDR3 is TGTGCCAGCAGTGAGGAGAGTAGCTCCTACAATGAGCAGTTCTTC. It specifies CASSEESSSYNEQFF.

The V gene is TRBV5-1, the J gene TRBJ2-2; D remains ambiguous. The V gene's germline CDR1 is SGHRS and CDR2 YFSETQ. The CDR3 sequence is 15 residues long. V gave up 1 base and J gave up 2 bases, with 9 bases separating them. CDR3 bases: TGCGCCAGCAGCTTGACCCCTCTCAACACCGGGGAGCTGTTTTTT. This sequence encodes CASSLTPLNTGELFF.

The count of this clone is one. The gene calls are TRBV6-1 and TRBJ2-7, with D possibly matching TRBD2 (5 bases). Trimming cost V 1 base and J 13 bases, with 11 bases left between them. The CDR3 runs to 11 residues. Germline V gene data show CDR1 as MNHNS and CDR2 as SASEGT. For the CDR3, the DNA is TGTGCCAGCAGTGAAGATAGGGAGCCCTACTTC. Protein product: CASSEDREPYF.

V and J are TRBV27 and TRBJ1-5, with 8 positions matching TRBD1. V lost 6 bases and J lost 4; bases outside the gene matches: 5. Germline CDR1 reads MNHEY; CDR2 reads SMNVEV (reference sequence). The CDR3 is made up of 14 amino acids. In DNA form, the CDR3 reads TGTGCCAGCAGGCCACAGGGGGGAAATCAGCCCCAGCATTTT. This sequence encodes CASRPQGGNQPQHF.

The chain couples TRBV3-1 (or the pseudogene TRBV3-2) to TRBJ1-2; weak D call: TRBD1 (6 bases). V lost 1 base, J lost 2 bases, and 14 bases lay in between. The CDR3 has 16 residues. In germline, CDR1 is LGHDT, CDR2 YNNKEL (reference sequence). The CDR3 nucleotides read TGTGCCAGCAGCCAAGGAGGCAACAGGGTGAACTATGGCTACACCTTC. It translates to CASSQGGNRVNYGYTF.

The CDR3 spells CASSSRGYTQYF. The CDR3 DNA reads as TGTGCCAGCAGTTCTAGGGGATATACGCAGTATTTT. This chain uses TRBV6-5 with TRBJ2-3; tentatively, D is TRBD1 (5 bases). Trimming removed 4 bases at V and 7 bases at J, with 9 bases between. The CDR3 has 12 residues. Germline CDR1 is MNHEY and CDR2 is SVGAGI.

The CDR3 DNA is TGTGCCAGCAGCCTGGACGAAGGCCGGGACTCGCAGTTCTTC. It translates to CASSLDEGRDSQFF. This chain connects TRBV11-1 to TRBJ2-1, with TRBD2 as a possible D gene (6 bases). V dropped 5 bases and J dropped 12 bases, with 20 bases sitting between them. Germline loops: CDR1 SGHAT, CDR2 FQDESV (reference sequence). The CDR3 contains 14 residues. Together with reference TRBV11-1 and TRBJ2-1, the CDR3 gives the full variable domain: EAEVAQSPRYKITEKSQAVAFWCDPISGHATLYWYRQILGQGPELLVQFQDESVVDDSQLPKDRFSAERLKGVDSTLKIQPAELGDSAMYLCASSLDEGRDSQFFGPGTRLTVL.

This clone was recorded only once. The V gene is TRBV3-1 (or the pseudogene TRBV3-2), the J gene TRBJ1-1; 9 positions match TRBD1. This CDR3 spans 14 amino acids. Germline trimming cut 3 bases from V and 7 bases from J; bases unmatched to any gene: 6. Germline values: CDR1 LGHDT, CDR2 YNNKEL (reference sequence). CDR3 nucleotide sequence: TGTGCCAGCAGCCACCAGGACAGGGGCGGTGAAGCTTTCTTT. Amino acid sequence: CASSHQDRGGEAFF.

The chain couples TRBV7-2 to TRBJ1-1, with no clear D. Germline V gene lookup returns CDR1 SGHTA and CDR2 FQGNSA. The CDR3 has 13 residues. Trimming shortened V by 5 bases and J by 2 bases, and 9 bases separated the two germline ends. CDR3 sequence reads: CASSTTYNTEAFF. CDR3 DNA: TGTGCCAGCAGCACGACATATAACACTGAAGCTTTCTTT.

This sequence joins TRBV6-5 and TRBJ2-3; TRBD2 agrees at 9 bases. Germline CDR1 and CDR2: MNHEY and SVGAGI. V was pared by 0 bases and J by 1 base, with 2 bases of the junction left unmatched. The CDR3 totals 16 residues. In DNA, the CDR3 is TGTGCCAGCAGTTACTCGGCTAGCGGGGGCACAGATACGCAGTATTTT. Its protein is CASSYSASGGTDTQYF.

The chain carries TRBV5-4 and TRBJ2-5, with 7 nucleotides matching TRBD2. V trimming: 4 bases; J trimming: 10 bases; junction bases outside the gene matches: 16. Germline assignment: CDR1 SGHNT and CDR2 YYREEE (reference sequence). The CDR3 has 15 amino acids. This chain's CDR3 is CASSDQSAGPRDQYF. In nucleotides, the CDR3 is TGTGCCAGCAGCGATCAGTCAGCGGGGCCCAGGGACCAGTACTTC.

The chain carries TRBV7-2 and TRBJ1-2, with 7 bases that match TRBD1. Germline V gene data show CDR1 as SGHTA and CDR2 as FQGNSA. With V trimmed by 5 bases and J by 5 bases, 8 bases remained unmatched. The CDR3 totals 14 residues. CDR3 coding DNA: TGTGCCAGCAGCCTACAGGGGATCCTTTATGGCTACACCTTC. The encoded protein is CASSLQGILYGYTF.

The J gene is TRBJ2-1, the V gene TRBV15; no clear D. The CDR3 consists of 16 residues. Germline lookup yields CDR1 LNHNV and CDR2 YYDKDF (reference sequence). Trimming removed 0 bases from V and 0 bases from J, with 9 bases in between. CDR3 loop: CATSRETFSSYNEQFF. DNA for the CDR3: TGTGCCACCAGCAGAGAAACGTTTAGCTCCTACAATGAGCAGTTCTTC.

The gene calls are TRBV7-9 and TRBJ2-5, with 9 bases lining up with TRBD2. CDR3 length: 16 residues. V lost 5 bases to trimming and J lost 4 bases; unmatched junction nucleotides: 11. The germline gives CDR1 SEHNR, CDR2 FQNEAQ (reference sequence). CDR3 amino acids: CASSPIFSGRRETQYF. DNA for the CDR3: TGTGCCAGCAGCCCTATCTTCAGCGGGAGGAGAGAGACCCAGTACTTC.

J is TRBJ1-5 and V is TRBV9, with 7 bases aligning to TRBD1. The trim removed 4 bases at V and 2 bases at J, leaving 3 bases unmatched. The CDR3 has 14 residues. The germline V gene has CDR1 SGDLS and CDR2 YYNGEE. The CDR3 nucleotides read TGTGCCAGCAGCCAAGGGACAGGCAATCAGCCCCAGCATTTT. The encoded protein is CASSQGTGNQPQHF.

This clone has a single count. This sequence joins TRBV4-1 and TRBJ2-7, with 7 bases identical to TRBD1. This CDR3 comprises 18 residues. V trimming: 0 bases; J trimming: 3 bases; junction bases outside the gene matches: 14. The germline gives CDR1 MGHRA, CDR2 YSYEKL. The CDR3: CASSQEEARGINHYEQYF. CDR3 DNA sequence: TGCGCCAGCAGCCAAGAAGAGGCCAGGGGGATTAACCACTACGAGCAGTACTTC.

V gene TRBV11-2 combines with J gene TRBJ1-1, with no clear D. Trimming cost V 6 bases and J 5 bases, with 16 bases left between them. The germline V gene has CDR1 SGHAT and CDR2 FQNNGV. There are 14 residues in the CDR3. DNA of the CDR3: TGTGCCAGCAGTTCCGTTAGGGCAGCGACTGAAGCTTTCTTT. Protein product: CASSSVRAATEAFF.

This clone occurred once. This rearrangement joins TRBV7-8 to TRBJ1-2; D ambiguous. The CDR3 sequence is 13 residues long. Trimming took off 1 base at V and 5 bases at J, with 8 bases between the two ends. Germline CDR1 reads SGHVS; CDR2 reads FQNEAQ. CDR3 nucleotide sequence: TGTGCCAGCAGCTTAGTGGAGGCGTATGGCTACACCTTC. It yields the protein CASSLVEAYGYTF.

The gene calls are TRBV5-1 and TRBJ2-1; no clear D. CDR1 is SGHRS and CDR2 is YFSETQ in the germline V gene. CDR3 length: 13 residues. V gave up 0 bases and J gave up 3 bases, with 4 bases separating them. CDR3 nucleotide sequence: TGCGCCAGCAGCTTGGGCAGCTACAATGAGCAGTTCTTC. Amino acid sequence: CASSLGSYNEQFF.

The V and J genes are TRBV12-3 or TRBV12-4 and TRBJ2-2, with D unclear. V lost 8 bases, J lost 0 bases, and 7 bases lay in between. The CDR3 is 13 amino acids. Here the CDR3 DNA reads TGTGCCAGCGAAAGGTCGAACACCGGGGAGCTGTTTTTT. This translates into CASERSNTGELFF.